The 28 T cell receptor beta chains below come from one sample, sequenced in a study of T cell responses to AZD1222 COVID-19 vaccine. Repertoires were generated with immunoSEQ multiplex PCR, while TCRdb's copy carries only in-frame clones and drops some. The data contain 150,000 or so clones, about 90% of them singletons. Sequenced material: peripheral blood, taken on day 0 of AZD1222 vaccination. These receptors were taken from an adult in good health.

The rearrangement uses TRBV4-1 and TRBJ2-1; D is perhaps TRBD2 (7 bases). The CDR3 loop spans 18 amino acids. CDR1 MGHRA and CDR2 YSYEKL come from the germline V gene. V was shortened by 0 bases and J by 7 bases, with 22 bases between the two germline ends. The CDR3: CASSQDKSGGQGWNEQFF. The CDR3 bases are TGCGCCAGCAGCCAAGATAAGTCCGGGGGGCAGGGATGGAATGAGCAGTTCTTC.

V and J are TRBV30 and TRBJ1-2; 8 nucleotides align to TRBD1. CDR3 size: 14 residues. CDR1 is GTSNPN, CDR2 SVGIG, per germline (reference sequence). The ends lost 5 bases at V and 2 bases at J; junction bases unmatched: 7. CDR3 sequence: CAWAPGQVNYGYTF. The CDR3 DNA is TGTGCCTGGGCGCCGGGACAGGTGAACTATGGCTACACCTTC.

CDR3 sequence reads: CASREGGYTYEQYF. For the CDR3, the DNA is TGTGCCAGCAGGGAAGGGGGCTATACCTACGAGCAGTACTTC. The chain recombines TRBV5-6 with TRBJ2-7, with TRBD1 matching over 7 bases. The germline gives CDR1 SGHDT, CDR2 YYEEEE. The CDR3 loop spans 14 amino acids. V dropped 5 bases and J dropped 2; count of bases not matched to a gene: 7.

The V and J genes are TRBV12-3 or TRBV12-4 and TRBJ1-2; 7 bases map to TRBD1. V shed 7 bases, J shed 4 bases, and the junction held 6 bases outside the gene matches. CDR3 length equals 13 residues. The DNA of the CDR3 is TGTGCCAGCAACTCAGGGGGTAGCTATGGCTACACCTTC. Encoded protein: CASNSGGSYGYTF.

The rearrangement links TRBV3-1 (or the pseudogene TRBV3-2) to TRBJ2-1, with D tentatively TRBD1 (6 bases). The V end was cut by 6 bases, the J end by 8 bases, with 14 bases between. CDR3 size: 13 residues. CDR1 LGHDT and CDR2 YNNKEL come from the germline V gene (reference sequence). Here the CDR3 DNA reads TGTGCCAGCAGACGCAGGGGTTTCGATGAGCAGTTCTTC. Translated, it gives CASRRRGFDEQFF.

The chain recombines TRBV5-1 with TRBJ2-7; weak D call: TRBD1 (5 bases). This CDR3 has 12 amino acids. CDR1 and CDR2 (germline): SGHRS, YFSETQ. Trimming left V 7 bases short and J 3 bases short, with 11 bases between. CDR3 loop: CASSTENYEQYF. CDR3 coding DNA: TGCGCCAGCTCGACAGAAAACTACGAGCAGTACTTC.

The chain joins TRBV7-2 to TRBJ1-2; the match to TRBD1 covers 9 bases. The CDR3 runs 15 residues. The J segment lost 4 bases and the V segment lost 5 bases, leaving 8 bases of the junction unmatched. CDR1 SGHTA and CDR2 FQGNSA come from the germline V gene. The CDR3 bases are TGTGCCAGCAGCCCCCAGGACAGGGGCACCTATGGCTACACCTTC. Residues: CASSPQDRGTYGYTF.

CDR3 sequence: CSVEVRQGDTEAFF. The CDR3 region has the DNA TGCAGCGTTGAAGTAAGGCAGGGTGATACTGAAGCTTTCTTT. The chain is built from TRBV29-1 and TRBJ1-1; possible D gene TRBD1, 5 bases. Germline CDR1 and CDR2: SQVTM and ANQGSEA. The CDR3 spans 14 residues. Between the trimmed V and J ends, which lost 1 base and 5 bases, there was a span of 14 bases.

The rearrangement links TRBV6-2 or TRBV6-3 to TRBJ2-2, with a weak D call TRBD2 (6 bases). The CDR3 spans 20 residues. Trimming stripped 2 bases from V and 0 bases from J, with 22 bases between. Germline V gives CDR1 MNHEY, CDR2 SVGEGT. DNA of the CDR3: TGTGCCAGCAGTTACCCCGTTAAACCAACTAGCACCGCGAACACCGGGGAGCTGTTTTTT. This sequence encodes CASSYPVKPTSTANTGELFF.

This chain uses TRBV12-3 or TRBV12-4 with TRBJ2-3; D remains unclear. The CDR3 loop spans 12 amino acids. Trimming removed 5 bases from V and 2 bases from J, with 5 bases in between. The CDR3 loop reads CASSRATDTQYF. The CDR3 DNA sequence: TGTGCCAGCAGTCGAGCCACAGATACGCAGTATTTT.

V and J are TRBV12-3 or TRBV12-4 and TRBJ1-3; the D is unclear. This CDR3 has 11 amino acids. V gave up 3 bases and J gave up 8 bases, with 5 bases separating them. DNA for the CDR3: TGTGCCAGCAGTTTTTCTGACACCATATATTTT. Amino acid sequence: CASSFSDTIYF.

The chain employs TRBV5-4 and TRBJ1-1; D perhaps matches TRBD1 (5 bases). This CDR3 region has 14 residues. Trimming removed 1 base at V and 3 bases at J, with 10 bases between. From germline, CDR1 is SGHNT and CDR2 YYREEE (reference sequence). CDR3 nucleotide sequence: TGTGCCAGCAGCTTGCCCGGCAGGGACACTGAAGCTTTCTTT. Translated, it gives CASSLPGRDTEAFF.

The V call is TRBV7-6, the J call TRBJ2-1; 10 bases are a match to TRBD2. Germline-derived CDR1 and CDR2 are SGHVS and FNYEAQ. The CDR3 length is 17 residues. J lost 4 bases, V lost 3 bases, and 9 bases had no gene match. The CDR3 sequence: CASSFLDRTSGYNEQFF. For the CDR3, the DNA is TGTGCCAGCAGCTTCCTCGACAGGACTAGCGGATACAATGAGCAGTTCTTC.

The chain recombines TRBV3-1 (or the pseudogene TRBV3-2) with TRBJ2-7; D is ambiguous. V was trimmed by 8 bases and J by 1 base, leaving 18 bases between them. This CDR3 contains 15 residues. CDR1 is LGHDT, CDR2 YNNKEL, per germline (reference sequence). CDR3 DNA: TGTGCCAGCCCTATGAAGGGTAGCCGGTCCTACGAGCAGTACTTC. Amino acids: CASPMKGSRSYEQYF.

The chain recombines TRBV5-1 with TRBJ1-3; D not resolved. CDR3 length: 14 residues. V gave up 5 bases and J gave up 1 base, with 10 bases separating them. Per the germline V gene, CDR1 is SGHRS and CDR2 is YFSETQ. The CDR3: CASRSPGSGNTIYF. For the CDR3, the DNA is TGCGCCAGCAGAAGTCCGGGTTCTGGAAACACCATATATTTT.

This chain links TRBV10-3 with TRBJ2-2; D is unresolved. The CDR3 extends over 12 amino acids. In germline, CDR1 is ENHRY, CDR2 SYGVKD. The CDR3 coding sequence is TGTGGGTGCCTGGGAAACACCGGGGAGCTGTTTTTT. Protein product: CGCLGNTGELFF.

The chain carries TRBV24-1 and TRBJ2-3; a weak D match, TRBD2 (5 bases). V was pared by 9 bases and J by 6 bases, with 18 bases between. The CDR3 loop spans 14 amino acids. Germline V gene sequence: CDR1 KGHDR, CDR2 SFDVKD. Written as DNA, the CDR3 is TGTGCCACCTCCTCGGAGGTGCTCGGGGATACGCAGTATTTT. Translated, it gives CATSSEVLGDTQYF.

This rearrangement joins TRBV27 to TRBJ1-2, with TRBD1 as a possible D gene (6 bases). This CDR3 spans 14 amino acids. Looked up from germline, CDR1 is MNHEY and CDR2 is SMNVEV (reference sequence). V shed 1 base and J shed 7 bases, with 13 bases lying between them. CDR3 nucleotides: TGTGCCAGCAGTTTATGGGGGGCGCTTGGTGGCTACACCTTC. Its protein is CASSLWGALGGYTF.

J is TRBJ1-1 and V is TRBV20-1, with 7 bases aligning to TRBD1. The length of the CDR3 is 11 residues. Germline V gene sequence: CDR1 DFQATT, CDR2 SNEGSKA (reference sequence). V was pared by 6 bases and J by 6 bases, with 4 bases of the junction left unmatched. The CDR3 DNA follows: TGCAGTGCCGTGACAGGGTCTGAAGCTTTCTTT. Encoded protein: CSAVTGSEAFF.

The CDR3 sequence: CASSSRNTGELFF. As DNA, the CDR3 is TGTGCCAGCAGCTCGAGGAACACCGGGGAGCTGTTTTTT. The chain joins TRBV7-2 to TRBJ2-2; D remains unclear. V was pared by 4 bases and J by 1 base, with 4 bases between. CDR3 length: 13 residues. Germline V gene data show CDR1 as SGHTA and CDR2 as FQGNSA.

This clone was detected once. The chain uses TRBV15 and TRBJ2-7, with 7 nucleotides matching TRBD2. Germline CDR1 is LNHNV and CDR2 is YYDKDF (reference sequence). The V gene end was trimmed by 0 bases and the J gene end by 0 bases; junction bases not matched to a gene: 14. The CDR3 spans 19 residues. The CDR3 DNA is TGTGCCACCAGCAGAGATAGGACCCAGGGAGGGCCCAGCTCCTACGAGCAGTACTTC. Its protein product is CATSRDRTQGGPSSYEQYF.

The genes are TRBV3-1 (or the pseudogene TRBV3-2) and TRBJ2-1, with D possibly being TRBD2 (5 bases). With 6 bases removed from V and 4 bases from J, the gap between germline ends came to 19 bases. The germline V gene has CDR1 LGHDT and CDR2 YNNKEL (reference sequence). The CDR3 loop spans 16 amino acids. The CDR3 nucleotides read TGTGCCAGCAGACCAGGAAGAGGGCAGTCATACAATGAGCAGTTCTTC. It yields the protein CASRPGRGQSYNEQFF.

V and J are TRBV10-1 and TRBJ2-7; tentatively, D is TRBD2 (5 bases). This CDR3 is 13 amino acids long. Germline lookup yields CDR1 WNHNN and CDR2 SYGVQD (reference sequence). Trimming took off 4 bases at V and 2 bases at J, with 9 bases between the two ends. The CDR3 sequence is CASSASGTYEQYF. CDR3 bases: TGCGCCAGCAGTGCAAGCGGAACCTACGAGCAGTACTTC.

The chain links TRBV18 to TRBJ1-6, with 7 bases fitting TRBD1. Germline V lookup: CDR1 KGHSH, CDR2 LQKENI. The CDR3 runs to 15 residues. V trimming: 8 bases; J trimming: 7 bases; junction bases outside the gene matches: 11. The chain's CDR3 is CASTPGQSGNSPLHF. CDR3 sequence (DNA): TGTGCCAGCACCCCGGGACAGAGTGGGAATTCACCCCTCCACTTT.

This chain connects TRBV15 to TRBJ1-1; D gene ambiguous. Trimming removed 0 bases at V and 0 bases at J, with 5 bases between. The CDR3 is 14 amino acids. The germline gives CDR1 LNHNV, CDR2 YYDKDF (reference sequence). CDR3 region: CATSREMMNTEAFF. The CDR3 coding sequence is TGTGCCACCAGCAGAGAGATGATGAACACTGAAGCTTTCTTT.

This rearrangement joins TRBV14 to TRBJ2-1; 9 nucleotides align to TRBD2. Trimming removed 4 bases from V and 6 bases from J; junction bases left unmatched: 4. The CDR3 is 14 amino acids. Germline CDR1 SGHDN, CDR2 FVKESK. DNA for the CDR3: TGTGCCAGCAGCCGTAGCGGGAGTGCCAATGAGCAGTTCTTC. Encoded protein: CASSRSGSANEQFF.

The chain recombines TRBV10-3 with TRBJ2-1; 8 bases are a match to TRBD2. CDR3 length: 15 residues. Germline CDR1 reads ENHRY; CDR2 reads SYGVKD. J gave up 8 bases and V 2 bases, and 8 bases lay outside the gene matches. The CDR3 protein is CAISEGSGARDEQFF. The CDR3 nucleotides read TGTGCCATCAGTGAGGGTAGCGGGGCGAGGGATGAGCAGTTCTTC.

The rearrangement links TRBV7-8 to TRBJ1-4; no firm D call. The CDR3 is made up of 11 amino acids. The germline V gene has CDR1 SGHVS and CDR2 FQNEAQ. Deletions cut 2 bases from V and 9 bases from J, with 4 bases between. This chain's CDR3 is CASSLNKKLFF. Here the CDR3 DNA reads TGTGCCAGCAGCTTAAACAAAAAACTGTTTTTT.